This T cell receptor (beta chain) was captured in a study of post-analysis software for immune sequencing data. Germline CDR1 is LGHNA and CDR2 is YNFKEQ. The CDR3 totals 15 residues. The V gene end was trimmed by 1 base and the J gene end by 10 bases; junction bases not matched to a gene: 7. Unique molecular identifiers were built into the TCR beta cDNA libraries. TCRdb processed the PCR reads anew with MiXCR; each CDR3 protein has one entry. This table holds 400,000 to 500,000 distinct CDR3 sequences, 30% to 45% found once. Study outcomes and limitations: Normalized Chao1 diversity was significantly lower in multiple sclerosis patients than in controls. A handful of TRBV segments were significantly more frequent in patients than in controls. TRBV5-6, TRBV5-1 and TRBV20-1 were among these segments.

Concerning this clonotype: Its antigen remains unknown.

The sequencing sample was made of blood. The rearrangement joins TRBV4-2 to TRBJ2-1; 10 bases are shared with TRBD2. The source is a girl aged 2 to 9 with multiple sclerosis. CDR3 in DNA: TGTGCCAGCAGCCAAGGGACTAGCGGTTTCGGAGAGCAGTTCTTC. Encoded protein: CASSQGTSGFGEQFF.